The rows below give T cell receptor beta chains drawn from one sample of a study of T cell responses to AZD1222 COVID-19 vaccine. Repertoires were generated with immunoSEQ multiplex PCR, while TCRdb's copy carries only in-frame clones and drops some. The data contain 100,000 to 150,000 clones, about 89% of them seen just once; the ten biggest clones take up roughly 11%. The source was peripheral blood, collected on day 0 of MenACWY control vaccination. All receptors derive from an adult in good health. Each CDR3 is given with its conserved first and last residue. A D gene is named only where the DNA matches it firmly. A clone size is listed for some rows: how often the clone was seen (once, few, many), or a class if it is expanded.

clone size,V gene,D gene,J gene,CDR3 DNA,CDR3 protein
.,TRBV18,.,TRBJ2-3,TGTGCCAGCTCACCACCAACATTCACAGATACGCAGTATTTT,CASSPPTFTDTQYF
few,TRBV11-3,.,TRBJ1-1,TGTGCCAGCAGTCGCGTACAGGGCACTGAAGCTTTCTTT,CASSRVQGTEAFF
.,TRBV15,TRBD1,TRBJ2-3,TGTGCCACCAGCAGCCAGGGACAGGCCACAGATACGCAGTATTTT,CATSSQGQATDTQYF
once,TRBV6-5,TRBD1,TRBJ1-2,TGTGCCAGCAGTTACTCGGGGACAGGAGGTTATGGCTACACCTTC,CASSYSGTGGYGYTF
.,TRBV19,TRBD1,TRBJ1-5,TGTGCCAGTAGTATGCAAGGACAGGGATCATATCAGCCCCAGCATTTT,CASSMQGQGSYQPQHF
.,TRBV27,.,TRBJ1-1,TGTGCCAGCAGGCCTACAGGGTTCACTGAAGCTTTCTTT,CASRPTGFTEAFF
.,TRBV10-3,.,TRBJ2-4,TGTGCCATCAGTGATTACAGATCGGGCATTCAGTACTTC,CAISDYRSGIQYF
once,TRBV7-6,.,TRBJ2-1,TGTGCCAGCAGCTTTCGAGACAGCTCCTACAATGAGCAGTTCTTC,CASSFRDSSYNEQFF
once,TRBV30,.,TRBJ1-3,TGTGCCTGGAGTTTCTCCGAGTTAACCTCTGGAAACACCATATATTTT,CAWSFSELTSGNTIYF
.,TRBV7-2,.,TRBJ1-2,TGTGCCAGCAGCTTAGACAGGGACTCTGGCTACACCTTC,CASSLDRDSGYTF
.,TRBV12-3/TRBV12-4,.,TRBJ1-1,TGTGCCAGCAGCTTTACTTTGAACACTGAAGCTTTCTTT,CASSFTLNTEAFF
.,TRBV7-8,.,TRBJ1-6,TGTGCCAGCAGCTTCCTCCGGGACTCGACATCACCCCTCCACTTT,CASSFLRDSTSPLHF
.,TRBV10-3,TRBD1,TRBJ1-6,TGTGCCATCAGTCCAGGGGGGTATAATTCACCCCTCCACTTT,CAISPGGYNSPLHF
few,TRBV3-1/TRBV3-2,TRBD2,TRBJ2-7,TGTGCCAGCAGCCAAAAAGGACTAGCGGGAGGTAGTCTCTACGAGCAGTACTTC,CASSQKGLAGGSLYEQYF
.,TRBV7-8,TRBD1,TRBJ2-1,TGTGCCAGCAGCCTAACATCGTCTTGGGACAGATACTACAATGAGCAGTTCTTC,CASSLTSSWDRYYNEQFF
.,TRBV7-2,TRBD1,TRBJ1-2,TGTGCCAGCAGCTACGCCGGGACAGGGGTTGGCTACACCTTC,CASSYAGTGVGYTF
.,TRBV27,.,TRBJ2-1,TGTGCCAGCAGTTTATCTCCTCGATCAAACAATGAGCAGTTCTTC,CASSLSPRSNNEQFF
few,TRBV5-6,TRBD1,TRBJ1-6,TGTGCCAGCAGCGCCGGACAGGGAGTCTCACCCCTCCACTTT,CASSAGQGVSPLHF
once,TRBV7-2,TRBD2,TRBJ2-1,TGTGCCAGCAGCCCACAGGACGGGACTAAGCAGTTCTTC,CASSPQDGTKQFF
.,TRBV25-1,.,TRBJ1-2,TGTGCCAGCAGCCCAGGGGTCCCTATACTACCTAACTATGGCTACACCTTC,CASSPGVPILPNYGYTF
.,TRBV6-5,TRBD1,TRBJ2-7,TGTGCCAGCCAACAGGGGCGCCACTACGAGCAGTACTTC,CASQQGRHYEQYF
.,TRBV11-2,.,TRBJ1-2,TGTGCCAGCAGCTTAGGGGCGGGGGCCCCACTCTTC,CASSLGAGAPLF
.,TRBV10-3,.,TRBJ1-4,TGTGCCATCAGTCCTCAGACCTCCCACGAAAAACTGTTTTTT,CAISPQTSHEKLFF
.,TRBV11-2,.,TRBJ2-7,TGTGCCAGCAGCTTAGGGGGAATACGGGGGTCCTACGAGCAGTACTTC,CASSLGGIRGSYEQYF
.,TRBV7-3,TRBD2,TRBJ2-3,TGTGCCAGCAGCTCAGGGACTAGCGGACGCACAGATACGCAGTATTTT,CASSSGTSGRTDTQYF
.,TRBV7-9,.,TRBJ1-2,TGTGCCAGCAGTCACAACCGAGTCTGGTATGGCTACACCTTC,CASSHNRVWYGYTF
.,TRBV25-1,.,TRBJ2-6,TGTGCCAGCAGTGAAACTGGGGCCAACGTCCTGACTTTC,CASSETGANVLTF
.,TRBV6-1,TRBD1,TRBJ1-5,TGTGCCAGCAGCGGACAGGCAGGCCAGCCCCAGCATTTT,CASSGQAGQPQHF
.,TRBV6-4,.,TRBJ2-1,TGTGCCAGCAGTGACTCCCCAAGAGATATCAATGAGCAGTTCTTC,CASSDSPRDINEQFF
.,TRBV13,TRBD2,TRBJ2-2,TGTGCCAGCAGCTTATTGCCAGCGGGAGGCACCGGGGAGCTGTTTTTT,CASSLLPAGGTGELFF
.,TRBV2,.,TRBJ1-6,TGTGCCAGCAGTCAAGGGGTCTGGCAGTCACCCCTCCACTTT,CASSQGVWQSPLHF
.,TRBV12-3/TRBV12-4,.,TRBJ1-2,TGTGCCAGCAGTTTGGTCAGGGATTATGGCTACACCTTC,CASSLVRDYGYTF
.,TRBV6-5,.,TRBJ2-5,TGTGCCAGCAGTTACTCAAGACAAACACAAGAGACCCAGTACTTC,CASSYSRQTQETQYF
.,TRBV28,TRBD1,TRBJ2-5,TGTGCCAGCAGTCAAAGACAGGGACGAGGGGAAGAGACCCAGTACTTC,CASSQRQGRGEETQYF
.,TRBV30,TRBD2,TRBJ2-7,TGTGCCTGGAGCGAGGCGGGAGCTCGTTACGAGCAGTACTTC,CAWSEAGARYEQYF
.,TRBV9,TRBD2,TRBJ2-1,TGTGCCAGCAGCCCTCTAGCGGGAGGGTCCTACAATGAGCAGTTCTTC,CASSPLAGGSYNEQFF
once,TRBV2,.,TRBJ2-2,TGTGCCAGCAGATTGAACACCGGGGAGCTGTTTTTT,CASRLNTGELFF
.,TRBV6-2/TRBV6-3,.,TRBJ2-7,TGTGCCAGCAGTTACTCGGGGGTTCGGGACGAGCAGTACTTC,CASSYSGVRDEQYF
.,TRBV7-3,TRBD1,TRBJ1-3,TGTGCCAGCAGCTTGGGACAGTTCTCTGGAAACACCATATATTTT,CASSLGQFSGNTIYF
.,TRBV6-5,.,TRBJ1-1,TGTGCCAGCAGCCGAATGGCGGATAACACTGAAGCTTTCTTT,CASSRMADNTEAFF
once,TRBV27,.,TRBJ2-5,TGTGCCAGCAGTTTTCGGGCGGACCAAGAGACCCAGTACTTC,CASSFRADQETQYF
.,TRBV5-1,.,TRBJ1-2,TGCGCCAGCAGCTCGGGGAGGAATGGCTACACCTTC,CASSSGRNGYTF
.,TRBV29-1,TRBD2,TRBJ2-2,TGCAGCGCCGGACTAGCGGGAGCTGGGGGGGAGCTGTTTTTT,CSAGLAGAGGELFF
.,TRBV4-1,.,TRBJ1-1,TGCGCCAGCAGCCAAGGAAAGGCTGAAGCTTTCTTT,CASSQGKAEAFF
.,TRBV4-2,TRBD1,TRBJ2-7,TGTGCCAGCAGCCGTAGTGACGGACAGGGTTACGAGCAGTACTTC,CASSRSDGQGYEQYF
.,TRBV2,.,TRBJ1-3,TGTGCCAGCAGTCTCCAAGGGATGAGTGGAAACACCATATATTTT,CASSLQGMSGNTIYF
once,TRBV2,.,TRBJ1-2,TGTGCCAGCAGTCGGGACAATTATGGCTACACCTTC,CASSRDNYGYTF
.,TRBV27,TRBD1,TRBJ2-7,TGTGCCAGCAGTTCCAGCCAGGGGGCGCTAGTGTACGAGCAGTACTTC,CASSSSQGALVYEQYF
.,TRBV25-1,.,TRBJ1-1,TGTGCCAGCAGTGAGAATTCTGTCGCTTTCTTT,CASSENSVAFF
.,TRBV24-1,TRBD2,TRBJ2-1,TGTGCCATAACGACTAGCGGGAGCTCCTACAATGAGCAGTTCTTC,CAITTSGSSYNEQFF
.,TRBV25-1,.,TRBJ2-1,TGTGCCAGCAGTGTCCCAGGTAGCAACAATGAGCAGTTCTTC,CASSVPGSNNEQFF